This TCR beta chain appears in the sequencing data of a study of human T cells and chemical hapten exposure. Study as a whole: The study patch tested 0.01% DPC on the upper back and read results at 6 days. Variability of per-sample TCR yields stemmed mainly from small differences in pooled library volume.

The time point was: patch test 3, about 24 weeks after DPC sensitization. The treatment denotes: therapeutic diphenylcyclopropenone sensitization with weekly scalp DPC. Alopecia patients, 18 to 70 years old and DPC-suitable, served as donors. Whole blood that had not been fractionated was the source of extracted total RNA. The CDR3 is 15 amino acids. V shed 5 bases and J 4 bases; nucleotides not matched to a gene: 11. Germline CDR1 is MNHEY and CDR2 is SMNVEV (reference sequence). TCRdb re-called the RACE reads with MiXCR, one entry per CDR3 protein. The table records about 190,000 distinct CDR3 sequences, approximately 26% of them present only once.

The receptor was derived from a woman aged 40 to 49 with alopecia areata. Some clones in this sample may be carry-over from other donors' samples. The sample consisted of whole blood, taken in connection with sensitization to the hapten diphenylcyclopropenone (DPC). V usage is TRBV27 and J usage is TRBJ2-7; 7 bases line up with TRBD1. The CDR3 region is CASSRQGTGLYEQYF. The CDR3 DNA follows: TGTGCCAGCAGTAGACAGGGTACAGGTCTTTACGAGCAGTACTTC.